The 2 T cell receptor beta chains below all came from one sample that was sequenced in a study of blood T cell repertoires in COVID-19. TCRdb keeps only in-frame clones here, not all; method: immunoSEQ multiplex PCR. The profile covers approximately 270,000 clones, with approximately 85% appearing a single time and roughly 9.6% taken by the ten largest. The sequenced sample consisted of peripheral blood. The receptor source for this set is a woman in her 70s with acute or convalescent COVID-19.

This clone was found a few times. The chain uses TRBV11-2 and TRBJ1-2, with unresolved D. Germline lookup yields CDR1 SGHAT and CDR2 FQNNGV. V lost 0 bases and J 10 bases, leaving 15 bases between the germline ends. This CDR3 is built from 14 residues. DNA of the CDR3: TGTGCCAGCAGCTTAGACCCAGGCCCCTTGGCCTACACCTTC. Its protein product is CASSLDPGPLAYTF.

V gene TRBV27 combines with J gene TRBJ1-1; a possible D gene is TRBD1 (6 bases). The CDR3 has 14 amino acids. V was trimmed by 3 bases and J by 1 base, leaving 9 bases between them. Germline V gives CDR1 MNHEY, CDR2 SMNVEV (reference sequence). This CDR3 reads CASSFQGWNTEAFF. As DNA, the CDR3 is TGTGCCAGCAGTTTTCAGGGGTGGAACACTGAAGCTTTCTTT.